This entry features one T cell receptor beta chain sequence. The data originate from a study of blood T cell repertoires in COVID-19. About the study: Acute and convalescent COVID-19 samples came from the United States, Italy and Spain.

A Seattle source enrolled patients during active infection and followed them longitudinally. This CDR3 has 14 amino acids. Germline V gene data show CDR1 as MNHNY and CDR2 as SVGAGI (reference sequence). Germline trimming cut 6 bases from V and 0 bases from J; bases unmatched to any gene: 4. Libraries were prepared by immunoSEQ multiplex PCR; TCRdb keeps only in-frame clonotypes and omits some of them. The sample shows about 300,000 clones, about 89% of them seen only once. This TCR was sampled from a woman between 25 and 40 years old with COVID-19, enrolled during active disease. The sequencing input was peripheral blood. The chain joins TRBV6-6 to TRBJ1-2, with TRBD1 identical over 7 bases. This CDR3 is CASSPTGTNYGYTF. The CDR3 DNA reads TGTGCCAGCAGCCCGACAGGGACTAACTATGGCTACACCTTC.